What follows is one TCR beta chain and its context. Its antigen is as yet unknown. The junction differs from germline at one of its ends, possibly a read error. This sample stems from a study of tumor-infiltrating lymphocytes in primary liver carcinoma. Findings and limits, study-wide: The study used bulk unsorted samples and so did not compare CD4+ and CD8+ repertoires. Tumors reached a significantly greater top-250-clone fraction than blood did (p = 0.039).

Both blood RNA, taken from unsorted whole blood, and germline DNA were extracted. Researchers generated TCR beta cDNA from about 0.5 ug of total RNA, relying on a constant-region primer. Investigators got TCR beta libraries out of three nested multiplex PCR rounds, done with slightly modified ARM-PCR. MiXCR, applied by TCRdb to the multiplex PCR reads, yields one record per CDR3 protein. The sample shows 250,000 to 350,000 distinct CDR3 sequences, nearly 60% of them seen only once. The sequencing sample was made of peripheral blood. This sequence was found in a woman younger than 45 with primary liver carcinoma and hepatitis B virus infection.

This CDR3 reads CASSYRVNEQSF. Here the CDR3 DNA reads TGTGCCAGCAGTTACAGGGTTAATGAGCAGTCCTTC. The genes are TRBV6-2 or TRBV6-3 and TRBJ2-1; D unclear. Germline values: CDR1 MNHEY, CDR2 SVGEGT. The CDR3 consists of 12 residues.